This T cell receptor (beta chain) was sequenced in a study of CD8+ T cells in alopecia areata. Study at large: In an open-label trial, patients got 5 to 10 mg tofacitinib twice daily.

The germline V gene has CDR1 GTSNPN and CDR2 SVGIG (reference sequence). The CDR3 is made up of 14 amino acids. V lost 4 bases, J lost 10 bases, and 17 bases lay in between. Study-wide findings and caveats: Many expanded lesional clones remained in scalp and blood on tofacitinib.

RNA extraction and reverse transcription yielded cDNA as sequencing template. Sequenced by immunoSEQ multiplex PCR; TCRdb stores in-frame clones only, minus some. The repertoire holds about 210,000 clones, about three fifths seen once, with roughly 4.2% in the top ten. As for treatment: oral pan-JAK inhibitor, 5-10 mg twice daily. Of note for this clone: Its specificity is not known.

This specimen consisted of CD4+ T cells sorted from blood, obtained at week 4, from a patient treated with tofacitinib. This sequence was found in a human donor with alopecia areata. The rearrangement links TRBV30 to TRBJ1-6; D gene uncertain. CDR3 amino acids: CAWKLEGLQSPLHF. CDR3 bases: TGTGCCTGGAAGTTGGAGGGTCTGCAGTCACCCCTCCACTTT.